The sequence of this T cell receptor beta chain was determined in a study of beta chain features in type 1 diabetes. Overall study context: Healthy donors resembled patients in age, gender and cell yields.

The V and J ends lost 0 bases and 5 bases, in that order; junction bases with no gene match: 12. The CDR3 spans 18 residues. CDR1 and CDR2 (germline): LGHNT, FRNRAP. Purity exceeding 98% was reached by all sorted populations. Only a few counts were recorded for this clone. Its antigen is not known. Investigators reverse transcribed all isolated RNA, so they sequenced expressed TCRB transcripts. Using immunoSEQ multiplex PCR, the repertoire was profiled, and TCRdb retains in-frame clones only, with some absent. The data contain about 340,000 clones, approximately 13% of them singletons. General study points: Shorter TCRB CDR3s, moderately but significantly so, were found in Type 1 diabetes patients in all four CD4+ subsets. Whether HLA type affects TCRB rearrangement stayed undetermined in the present work. VDJ junctions sequenced from type 1 diabetes patients showed fewer insertions and more deletions.

This receptor was taken from a woman under 30 with type 1 diabetes. The specimen was naive CD4+ T cells from blood. The chain combines TRBV12-5 with TRBJ2-3; 9 bases are a match to TRBD2. The CDR3 nucleotides are TGTGCTAGTGGTTTGGTGGACCGGGCTAGCGGGAATAGAGATACGCAGTATTTT. Protein product: CASGLVDRASGNRDTQYF.